These 22 T cell receptor beta chains originate from one sample sequenced in a study of shared clonotypes between healthy human individuals (dated by TCRdb to 2020 to 2021). The library was generated by the immunoSEQ multiplex PCR assay. TCRdb re-hosts the immuneACCESS table, in-frame sequences only. Its copies lack some clones; in the studies checked, an unresolved V gene accounts for under half of them, and the cause for the rest is not known. For this sample there are under 1 million clones; around 93% appear just once. Jointly, the top ten make up 24% of the sample. CD8 naive samples consisted of CD45RO-negative cells that were positively selected for CCR7, yielding a CD45RA+CCR7+ population without TemRA cells. What was sequenced was naive CD8+ T cells sorted from blood. What this sample's cell subset or site label stands for: CD45RA+CCR7+. These receptors originate from a man between 25 and 39 years old in good health.

The CDR3 region is CASSQDDLGQGGYGYTF. The CDR3 DNA reads TGCGCCAGCAGCCAAGATGATTTAGGTCAGGGGGGTTACGGCTACACCTTC. The chain links TRBV4-1 to TRBJ1-2, with 7 positions matching TRBD1. The germline V gene has CDR1 MGHRA and CDR2 YSYEKL. The CDR3 is 17 residues long. After removal of 0 bases from V and 8 bases from J, the junction contained 15 bases not matched to a gene.

The chain combines TRBV27 with TRBJ2-7; TRBD1 might be the D (6 bases). Per germline, CDR1 MNHEY and CDR2 SMNVEV (reference sequence). CDR3 length: 14 amino acids. Trimming pared 3 bases from V and 3 bases from J, leaving 12 bases between. As DNA, the CDR3 is TGTGCCAGCAGTTTTGGTGGGGGCCTCTACGAGCAGTACTTC. It encodes CASSFGGGLYEQYF.

The rearrangement uses TRBV2 and TRBJ2-5; 7 nucleotides align to TRBD1. CDR1 is SNHLY and CDR2 is FYNNEI in the germline V gene. The CDR3 length is 14 residues. V shed 8 bases, J shed 3 bases, and the junction held 9 bases outside the gene matches. The CDR3 reads CASEAPDREETQYF. The CDR3 nucleotides read TGTGCCAGCGAGGCGCCAGACAGGGAAGAGACCCAGTACTTC.

The chain carries TRBV28 and TRBJ2-7, with no clear D. CDR3 length: 16 amino acids. V was clipped by 3 bases and J by 2 bases, with 17 bases between them. Germline V gene lookup returns CDR1 MDHEN and CDR2 SYDVKM. CDR3 sequence reads: CASSFSPSHGTYEQYF. CDR3 nucleotides: TGTGCCAGCAGTTTTTCTCCAAGCCACGGTACCTACGAGCAGTACTTC. Full variable domain (remainder filled in from reference TRBV28 and TRBJ2-7): DVKVTQSSRYLVKRTGEKVFLECVQDMDHENMFWYRQDPGLGLRLIYFSYDVKMKEKGDIPEGYSVSREKKERFSLILESASTNQTSMYLCASSFSPSHGTYEQYFGPGTRLTVT.

The rearrangement joins TRBV6-1 to TRBJ1-2, with a weak D call TRBD1 (5 bases). The V gene lost 3 bases and the J gene lost 4 bases, with 15 bases spanning the gap. Germline values: CDR1 MNHNS, CDR2 SASEGT. The CDR3 has 15 residues. The chain's CDR3 is CASSDWGGDGYGYTF. The CDR3 DNA reads as TGTGCCAGCAGTGATTGGGGTGGGGACGGCTATGGCTACACCTTC.

In regard to this clone: The same CDR3 arises from other DNA sequences in this sample as well. The J gene is TRBJ2-2, the V gene TRBV27; no firm D call. The V end lost 4 bases, the J end lost 6 bases, and 3 bases lay between the germline ends. CDR1 is MNHEY, CDR2 SMNVEV, per germline (reference sequence). The length of the CDR3 is 11 residues. The CDR3 DNA follows: TGTGCCAGCAGTTCCTCCGGGGAGCTGTTTTTT. Residues: CASSSSGELFF.

The chain joins TRBV4-3 to TRBJ2-3, with D tentatively TRBD2 (7 bases). In germline, CDR1 is LGHNA, CDR2 YSLEER. V was shortened by 0 bases and J by 3 bases, with 13 bases between the two germline ends. CDR3 length: 16 amino acids. The CDR3 spells CASSQETQGGTDTQYF. DNA of the CDR3: TGCGCCAGCAGCCAAGAAACACAGGGAGGGACAGATACGCAGTATTTT.

The chain has TRBV29-1 and TRBJ2-7; 15 bases match TRBD2. Germline V gene lookup returns CDR1 SQVTM and CDR2 ANQGSEA. Trimming at V came to 4 bases and at J to 7 bases, leaving 8 bases not matched to a gene. The CDR3 sequence is 15 residues long. The CDR3, as DNA: TGCAGCGTTGCGGGACTAGCGGGAGGCCCTCGGGAGCAGTACTTC. Protein: CSVAGLAGGPREQYF.

The chain uses TRBV6-1 and TRBJ1-5, with unresolved D. The V gene's germline CDR1 is MNHNS and CDR2 SASEGT. V gave up 7 bases and J gave up 5 bases, with 15 bases separating them. The CDR3 length is 14 residues. The CDR3 coding sequence is TGTGCCAGCACTGGCATGGAGTTATATCAGCCCCAGCATTTT. Residues: CASTGMELYQPQHF.

The V and J genes are TRBV7-9 and TRBJ2-7; the D gene is possibly TRBD2 (5 bases). Between the trimmed V and J ends, which lost 5 bases and 2 bases, there was a span of 16 bases. This CDR3 has 15 amino acids. From germline, CDR1 is SEHNR and CDR2 FQNEAQ (reference sequence). CDR3 protein: CASSPLGGSPYEQYF. Here the CDR3 DNA reads TGTGCCAGCAGCCCTTTAGGTGGGAGTCCCTACGAGCAGTACTTC.

This chain uses TRBV7-9 with TRBJ2-2, with D possibly matching TRBD2 (6 bases). Deletions cut 4 bases from V and 5 bases from J, with 26 bases between. Germline V gives CDR1 SEHNR, CDR2 FQNEAQ (reference sequence). This CDR3 has 19 residues. CDR3 coding DNA: TGTGCCAGCAGCTCGTGGGGTCTCGGGAGAACCTTTTTGACCGGGGAGCTGTTTTTT. Amino acid sequence: CASSSWGLGRTFLTGELFF.

The CDR3 here is CASSLKNSGRTITDTQYF. As DNA, the CDR3 is TGTGCCAGCAGCCTTAAAAACAGCGGGAGGACTATCACAGATACGCAGTATTTT. The chain has TRBV7-3 and TRBJ2-3; 9 bases line up with TRBD2. The germline V gene has CDR1 SGHTA and CDR2 FQGTGA. Trimming at V came to 5 bases and at J to 2 bases, leaving 14 bases not matched to a gene. CDR3 length: 18 residues. Full variable domain (outside the CDR3, taken from reference TRBV7-3 and TRBJ2-3): GAGVSQTPSNKVTEKGKYVELRCDPISGHTALYWYRQSLGQGPEFLIYFQGTGAADDSGLPNDRFFAVRPEGSVSTLKIQRTERGDSAVYLCASSLKNSGRTITDTQYFGPGTRLTVL.

V is TRBV14 and J is TRBJ2-1, with D unclear. Trimming left V 6 bases short and J 3 bases short, with 15 bases between. This CDR3 region has 15 residues. The germline gives CDR1 SGHDN, CDR2 FVKESK. CDR3 loop: CASSPAPSYYNEQFF. Here the CDR3 DNA reads TGTGCCAGCAGTCCCGCCCCGAGCTACTACAATGAGCAGTTCTTC.

The chain couples TRBV18 to TRBJ2-1, with unresolved D. Germline CDR1 KGHSH, CDR2 LQKENI. The CDR3 has 16 amino acids. Deletions cut 3 bases from V and 2 bases from J, with 14 bases between. The CDR3 nucleotides are TGTGCCAGCTCACCGCAGGAGACCACTACCTACAATGAGCAGTTCTTC. Encoded protein: CASSPQETTTYNEQFF.

A remark on this clone: Other DNA variants within this sample encode the same CDR3. The rearrangement links TRBV7-9 to TRBJ1-2; 7 nucleotides line up with TRBD1. Germline values: CDR1 SEHNR, CDR2 FQNEAQ (reference sequence). The CDR3 spans 14 residues. With 0 bases clipped from V and 6 bases from J, the junction kept 4 bases outside the gene matches. The CDR3 is CASSLAAGGDGYTF. DNA for the CDR3: TGTGCCAGCAGCTTAGCCGCAGGGGGGGATGGCTACACCTTC.

The chain is built from TRBV13 and TRBJ2-2; 11 nucleotides agree with TRBD1. This CDR3 has 16 amino acids. V shed 4 bases, J shed 6 bases, and the junction held 7 bases outside the gene matches. Germline lookup yields CDR1 PRHDT and CDR2 FYEKMQ (reference sequence). CDR3 loop: CASSSPDRGRPGELFF. CDR3 bases: TGTGCCAGCAGCTCCCCGGACAGGGGGCGACCCGGGGAGCTGTTTTTT.

This chain joins TRBV28 and TRBJ2-2, with D unclear. Germline V gene data show CDR1 as MDHEN and CDR2 as SYDVKM. Trimming took off 2 bases at V and 6 bases at J, with 7 bases between the two ends. CDR3 length: 13 amino acids. In DNA form, the CDR3 reads TGTGCCAGCAGTTTAATAAGACCCGGGGAGCTGTTTTTT. It codes for CASSLIRPGELFF.

The chain joins TRBV11-2 to TRBJ2-1, with a weak D call TRBD1 (5 bases). CDR1 is SGHAT, CDR2 FQNNGV, per germline. There are 16 residues in the CDR3. The ends were cut back, 1 base at V and 7 bases at J, with 17 bases in the middle. This chain's CDR3 is CASSLATEKVGNEQFF. The CDR3 bases are TGTGCCAGCAGCTTAGCGACAGAGAAGGTTGGGAATGAGCAGTTCTTC.

The chain links TRBV13 to TRBJ2-1; D is possibly TRBD2 (6 bases). This CDR3 has 14 residues. Germline V CDR1 and CDR2: PRHDT, FYEKMQ (reference sequence). V lost 5 bases and J 5 bases, leaving 13 bases between the germline ends. The CDR3 sequence: CASSTRTTHNEQFF. In nucleotides, the CDR3 is TGTGCCAGCAGCACAAGGACTACCCACAATGAGCAGTTCTTC.

The rearrangement joins TRBV6-1 to TRBJ2-5; the match to TRBD1 covers 7 bases. V shed 0 bases, J shed 4 bases, and the junction held 2 bases outside the gene matches. The CDR3 is made up of 14 amino acids. Germline V gene sequence: CDR1 MNHNS, CDR2 SASEGT. CDR3 nucleotide sequence: TGTGCCAGCAGTGAAGCGACAGGGCCAGAGACCCAGTACTTC. Encoded protein: CASSEATGPETQYF.

The chain recombines TRBV6-5 with TRBJ2-3; D remains unclear. V dropped 3 bases and J dropped 0 bases, with 4 bases sitting between them. CDR3 length: 13 residues. Per germline, CDR1 MNHEY and CDR2 SVGAGI. Here the CDR3 reads CASSYKSTDTQYF. In nucleotides, the CDR3 is TGTGCCAGCAGTTATAAGAGCACAGATACGCAGTATTTT.

V and J are TRBV14 and TRBJ2-7; possibly TRBD1 or TRBD2 for D (5 bases each). The CDR3 totals 13 residues. V was pared by 4 bases and J by 4 bases, with 11 bases between. The V gene's germline CDR1 is SGHDN and CDR2 FVKESK. CDR3 in amino acids: CASSRSWGYEQYF. In DNA, the CDR3 is TGTGCCAGCAGCCGCTCTTGGGGGTACGAGCAGTACTTC.